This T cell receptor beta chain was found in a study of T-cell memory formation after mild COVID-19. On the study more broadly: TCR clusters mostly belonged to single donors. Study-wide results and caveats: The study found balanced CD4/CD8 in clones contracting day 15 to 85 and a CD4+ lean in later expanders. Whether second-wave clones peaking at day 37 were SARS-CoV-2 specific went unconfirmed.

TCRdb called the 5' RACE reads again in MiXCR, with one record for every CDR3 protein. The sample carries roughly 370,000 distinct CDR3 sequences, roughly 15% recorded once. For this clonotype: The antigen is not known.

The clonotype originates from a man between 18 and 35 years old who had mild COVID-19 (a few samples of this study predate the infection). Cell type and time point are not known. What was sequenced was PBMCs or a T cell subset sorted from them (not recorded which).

The CDR3 DNA follows: TGTGCCAGCAGCGCCCGGGACGGCGAGATTTATAGCAATCAGCCCCAGCATTTT. Its protein is CASSARDGEIYSNQPQHF. The gene calls are TRBV21-1 and TRBJ1-5; TRBD1 was called by the table and not checked on the DNA. TRBV21-1 is a pseudogene. The CDR3 contains 18 residues.